The present T cell receptor beta chain was sequenced within a study of radiation and T cells in renal cell carcinoma. Study results and caveats: From baseline, blood top tumor clonotypes peaked at 2 weeks post-radiation.

For this clone: As yet, its antigen is unknown.

The protocol was immunoSEQ multiplex PCR, while the TCRdb copy is restricted to in-frame clones and leaves out a portion. The table records 70,000 to 100,000 clones, 65% to 90% of them present only once. With 1 base removed from V and 1 base from J, the gap between germline ends came to 11 bases. This CDR3 is built from 15 residues. Per germline, CDR1 SGHKS and CDR2 YYEKEE (reference sequence). Time point specified: blood 2 weeks post-SBRT. Indicated treatment: 15 Gy SBRT to primary tumor, nephrectomy 4 weeks later. Serial blood draws occurred at baseline and 2 and 4 weeks post-SBRT. The patient's renal cell carcinoma had clear cell pathology.

The chain uses TRBV5-5 and TRBJ2-5; no definite D call. Here the sequenced sample was blood, taken from a patient whose treatment included radiotherapy and nephrectomy. This sequence was found in a woman aged 50 to 65 with renal cell carcinoma. CDR3 region: CASSLRSATQETQYF. CDR3 DNA: TGTGCCAGCAGCTTGCGTTCAGCGACCCAAGAGACCCAGTACTTC.